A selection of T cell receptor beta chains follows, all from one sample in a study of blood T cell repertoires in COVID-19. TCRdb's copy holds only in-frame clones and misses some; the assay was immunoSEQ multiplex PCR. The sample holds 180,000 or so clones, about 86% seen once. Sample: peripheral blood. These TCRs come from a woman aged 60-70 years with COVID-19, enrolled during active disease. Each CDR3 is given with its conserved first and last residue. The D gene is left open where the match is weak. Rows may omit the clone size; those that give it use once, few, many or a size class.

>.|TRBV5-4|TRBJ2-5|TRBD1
CASSQEQGATQETQYF
TGTGCCAGCAGCCAGGAACAGGGGGCCACACAAGAGACCCAGTACTTC
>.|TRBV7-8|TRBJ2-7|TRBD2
CASSSSPLAGTAYEQYF
TGTGCCAGCAGCTCGTCCCCCCTAGCGGGTACCGCCTACGAGCAGTACTTC
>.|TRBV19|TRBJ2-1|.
CASSIRDNTYNEQFF
TGTGCCAGTAGTATCCGGGATAATACCTACAATGAGCAGTTCTTC
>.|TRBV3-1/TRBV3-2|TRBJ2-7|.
CASSLGAGYEQYF
TGTGCCAGCAGCCTTGGGGCCGGCTACGAGCAGTACTTC
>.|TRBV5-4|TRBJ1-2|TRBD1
CASGGQGRIDGYTF
TGTGCCAGCGGAGGACAGGGGAGGATAGATGGCTACACCTTC
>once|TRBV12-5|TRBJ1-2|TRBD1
CASGAGQGNGYTF
TGTGCTAGTGGGGCGGGACAGGGGAATGGCTACACCTTC
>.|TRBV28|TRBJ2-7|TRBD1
CASRSGTVPTGQYF
TGTGCCAGCAGGTCCGGGACAGTACCTACGGGGCAGTACTTC
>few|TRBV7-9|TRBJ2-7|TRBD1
CASSQIQGAEYF
TGTGCCAGCAGCCAGATTCAGGGGGCTGAGTACTTC
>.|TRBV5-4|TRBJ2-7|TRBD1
CASSPWTGSSYEQYF
TGTGCCAGCAGTCCCTGGACAGGGAGCTCCTACGAGCAGTACTTC
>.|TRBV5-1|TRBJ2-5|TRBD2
CASEGRGTNKETQYF
TGCGCCAGCGAGGGGCGGGGGACCAACAAAGAGACCCAGTACTTC
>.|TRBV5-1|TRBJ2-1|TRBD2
CASSLGSGRGNEQFF
TGCGCCAGCAGCTTGGGGTCCGGGAGGGGCAATGAGCAGTTCTTC
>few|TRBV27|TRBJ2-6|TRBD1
CASRESLQGAGANVLTF
TGTGCCAGCAGGGAAAGTCTACAGGGGGCTGGGGCCAACGTCCTGACTTTC
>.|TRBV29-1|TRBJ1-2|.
CSVPDTLYGYTF
TGCAGCGTCCCTGACACCCTCTATGGCTACACCTTC
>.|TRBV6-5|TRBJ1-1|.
CASRPAGYTEAFF
TGTGCCAGCAGGCCGGCAGGGTACACTGAAGCTTTCTTT
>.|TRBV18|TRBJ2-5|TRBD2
CASSPGAGLETQYF
TGTGCCAGCTCACCGGGAGCGGGATTAGAGACCCAGTACTTC
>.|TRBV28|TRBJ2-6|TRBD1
CASSLRGGARGANVLTF
TGTGCCAGCAGTTTAAGAGGGGGCGCGAGAGGGGCCAACGTCCTGACTTTC
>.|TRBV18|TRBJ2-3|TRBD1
CASSPLGQGADTQYF
TGTGCCAGCTCACCACTGGGACAGGGGGCAGATACGCAGTATTTT
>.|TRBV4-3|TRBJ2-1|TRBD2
CASSQKPSGGGEFF
TGCGCCAGCAGCCAAAAACCTAGCGGGGGGGGAGAGTTCTTC
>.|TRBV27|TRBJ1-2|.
CASSLTAGALGYTF
TGTGCCAGCAGTTTGACCGCAGGGGCCCTGGGCTACACCTTC
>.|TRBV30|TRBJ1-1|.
CACLGRMNTEAFF
TGTGCCTGCTTAGGGAGGATGAACACTGAAGCTTTCTTT
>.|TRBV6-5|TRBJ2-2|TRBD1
CASSYNPTGGTGELFF
TGTGCCAGCAGTTACAACCCGACAGGGGGAACCGGGGAGCTGTTTTTT
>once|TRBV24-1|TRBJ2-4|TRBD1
CATSDPRDRNIQYF
TGTGCCACCAGTGATCCACGGGACAGAAACATTCAGTACTTC
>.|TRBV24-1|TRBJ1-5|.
CATSDLAGNQPQHF
TGTGCCACCAGTGATCTCGCAGGGAATCAGCCCCAGCATTTT
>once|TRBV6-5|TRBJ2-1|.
CASSYRGGASYNEQFF
TGTGCCAGCAGTTACCGGGGCGGGGCCTCCTACAATGAGCAGTTCTTC
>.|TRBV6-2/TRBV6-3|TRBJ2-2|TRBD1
CASSYSGAGGTGELFF
TGTGCCAGCAGTTACTCCGGGGCAGGGGGCACCGGGGAGCTGTTTTTT
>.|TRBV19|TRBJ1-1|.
CASSGTINTEAFF
TGTGCCAGTAGCGGGACAATCAACACTGAAGCTTTCTTT
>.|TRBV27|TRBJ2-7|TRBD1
CASSFSGTGALEQYF
TGTGCCAGCAGTTTTTCCGGGACAGGGGCCTTAGAGCAGTACTTC
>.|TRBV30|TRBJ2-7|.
CAWWAGEPYEQYF
TGTGCCTGGTGGGCAGGGGAACCCTACGAGCAGTACTTC
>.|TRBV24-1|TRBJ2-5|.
CATSDLSSDDQETQYF
TGTGCCACCAGTGATTTGTCTAGCGACGACCAAGAGACCCAGTACTTC
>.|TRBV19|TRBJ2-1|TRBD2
CASSIRASGRVGEQFF
TGTGCCAGTAGTATAAGGGCTAGCGGGAGGGTCGGGGAGCAGTTCTTC
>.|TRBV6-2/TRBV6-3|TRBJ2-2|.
CASSPGSGHANTGELFF
TGTGCCAGCAGTCCCGGTAGTGGACACGCGAACACCGGGGAGCTGTTTTTT
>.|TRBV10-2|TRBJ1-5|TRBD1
CASRLAGGLNQPQHF
TGCGCCAGCAGGCTGGCAGGGGGCCTTAATCAGCCCCAGCATTTT
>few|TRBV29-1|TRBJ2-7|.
CSVLGWGGLYEQYF
TGCAGCGTTTTGGGTTGGGGGGGGCTGTACGAGCAGTACTTC
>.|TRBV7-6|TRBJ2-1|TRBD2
CASSESPGGRYGEQFF
TGTGCCAGCAGCGAATCCCCGGGAGGGCGATACGGTGAGCAGTTCTTC
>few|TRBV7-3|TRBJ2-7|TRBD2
CASARTSGPYEQYF
TGTGCCAGCGCGAGGACTAGCGGACCCTACGAGCAGTACTTC
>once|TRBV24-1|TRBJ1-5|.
CATGRGRHSNQPQHF
TGTGCCACCGGGAGGGGGAGGCATAGCAATCAGCCCCAGCATTTT
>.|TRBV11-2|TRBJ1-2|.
CASSPSTRDGYTF
TGTGCCAGCAGCCCTTCTACGCGGGATGGCTACACCTTC
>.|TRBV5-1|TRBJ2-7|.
CASSPYNGRGYEQYF
TGCGCCAGCAGCCCCTACAATGGTCGGGGGTACGAGCAGTACTTC
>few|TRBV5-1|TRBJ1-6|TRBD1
CASSSPDRDNSPLHF
TGCGCCAGCAGCTCCCCGGACAGGGATAATTCACCCCTCCACTTT
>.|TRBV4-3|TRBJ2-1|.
CASSHSIGEWRNEQFF
TGCGCCAGCAGCCATTCGATCGGGGAATGGCGCAATGAGCAGTTCTTC
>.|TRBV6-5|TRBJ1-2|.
CASSYSRDGIGDGYTF
TGTGCCAGCAGTTACTCGAGGGATGGGATCGGGGATGGCTACACCTTC
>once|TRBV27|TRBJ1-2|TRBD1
CASSFSPGTGDGYTF
TGTGCCAGCAGTTTTTCCCCCGGGACAGGGGATGGCTACACCTTC
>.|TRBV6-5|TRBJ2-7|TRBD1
CASSSKATGRYEQYF
TGTGCCAGCAGTTCCAAAGCGACAGGGCGCTACGAGCAGTACTTC
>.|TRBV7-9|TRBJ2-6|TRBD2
CASSSRGGSGANVLTF
TGTGCCAGCAGCTCCCGGGGGGGCTCTGGGGCCAACGTCCTGACTTTC
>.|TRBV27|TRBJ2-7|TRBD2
CASALSGRSYEQYF
TGTGCCAGCGCTCTTAGCGGGCGCTCCTACGAGCAGTACTTC
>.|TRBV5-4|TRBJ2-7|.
CASSAGGTSYEQYF
TGTGCCAGCAGCGCCGGGGGTACGTCCTACGAGCAGTACTTC
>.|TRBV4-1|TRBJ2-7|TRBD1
CASSQAQGTAYEQYF
TGCGCCAGCAGCCAAGCACAGGGGACAGCCTACGAGCAGTACTTC
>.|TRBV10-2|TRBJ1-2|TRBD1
CASSVRQGNYGYTF
TGCGCCAGCAGCGTTAGACAGGGTAACTATGGCTACACCTTC